What follows are 8 T cell receptor beta chains derived from one specimen sequenced in a study of blood T cell repertoires in COVID-19. Assay: immunoSEQ multiplex PCR; the TCRdb copy retains only in-frame clones and omits some. The table includes over 200,000 clones, 85% detected once. The sequenced sample was PBMCs or T cells enriched from blood (not recorded which). Source of these receptors: a man aged 35 to 55 who had recovered from COVID-19.

The genes are TRBV3-1 (or the pseudogene TRBV3-2) and TRBJ1-6; D remains ambiguous. The CDR3 is made up of 15 amino acids. Deletions cut 4 bases from V and 7 bases from J, with 14 bases between. Germline CDR1 is LGHDT and CDR2 is YNNKEL (reference sequence). CDR3 in amino acids: CASSPDDGVNSPLHF. The CDR3 DNA is TGTGCCAGCAGCCCAGACGACGGAGTGAATTCACCCCTCCACTTT.

The rearrangement links TRBV5-4 to TRBJ2-1; D may be TRBD1 (6 bases). V was shortened by 0 bases and J by 5 bases, with 6 bases between the two germline ends. The germline V gene encodes CDR1 SGHNT and CDR2 YYREEE (reference sequence). CDR3 length: 13 amino acids. In DNA form, the CDR3 reads TGTGCCAGCAGCTTGGGGACAGACAATGAGCAGTTCTTC. Translating it yields CASSLGTDNEQFF.

The genes are TRBV5-8 and TRBJ2-3, with D possibly TRBD1 on 8 matching bases. The CDR3 extends over 16 amino acids. Trimming cost V 3 bases and J 1 base, with 15 bases left between them. From germline, CDR1 is SGHTS and CDR2 YDEGEE. CDR3: CASSSRTGRGTDTQYF. CDR3 in DNA: TGTGCCAGCAGCTCCCGGACAGGGAGGGGCACAGATACGCAGTATTTT.

The chain employs TRBV2 and TRBJ1-4, with D perhaps matching TRBD1 (6 bases). The CDR3 spans 15 residues. Trimming left V 10 bases short and J 5 bases short, with 20 bases between. CDR1 is SNHLY and CDR2 is FYNNEI in the germline V gene. CDR3 nucleotides: TGTGCCACCAAGAGAGAAGGCAGGGGCAATGAAAAACTGTTTTTT. It yields the protein CATKREGRGNEKLFF.

This chain connects TRBV28 to TRBJ2-7; D is possibly TRBD1 (5 bases). CDR1 is MDHEN, CDR2 SYDVKM, per germline. The CDR3 is 14 residues long. V shed 3 bases and J shed 0 bases, with 9 bases lying between them. The CDR3 loop is CASSLAGSSYEQYF. CDR3 bases: TGTGCCAGCAGTTTGGCAGGGTCCTCCTACGAGCAGTACTTC.

This clone was observed a single time. The chain couples TRBV6-5 to TRBJ2-3, with a possible D match to TRBD2 (6 bases). Germline CDR1 and CDR2: MNHEY and SVGAGI. V was pared by 6 bases and J by 2 bases, with 12 bases between. This CDR3 contains 14 residues. The CDR3 coding sequence is TGTGCCAGCAGCCCCGGGGGTAACACAGATACGCAGTATTTT. It yields the protein CASSPGGNTDTQYF.

The chain joins TRBV7-2 to TRBJ2-1, with 9 bases aligning to TRBD2. The J segment lost 6 bases and the V segment lost 5 bases, leaving 8 bases of the junction unmatched. This CDR3 has 15 residues. Germline CDR1 SGHTA, CDR2 FQGNSA. CDR3 nucleotide sequence: TGTGCCAGCAGCGGAACCGGGACTAGCCCCAATGAGCAGTTCTTC. This codes for CASSGTGTSPNEQFF. Variable domain in full (rest from reference TRBV7-2 and TRBJ2-1): GAGVSQSPSNKVTEKGKDVELRCDPISGHTALYWYRQSLGQGLEFLIYFQGNSAPDKSGLPSDRFSAERTGGSVSTLTIQRTQQEDSAVYLCASSGTGTSPNEQFFGPGTRLTVL.

This clone has only one observation. The CDR3 region is CATSNVGEGLMEEKLFF. The CDR3 coding sequence is TGTGCCACCAGCAATGTAGGGGAAGGTTTGATGGAGGAAAAACTGTTTTTT. V gene TRBV15 combines with J gene TRBJ1-4; TRBD1 might be the D (5 bases). Trimming left V 4 bases short and J 8 bases short, with 23 bases between. The CDR3 is made up of 17 amino acids. Germline V gene lookup returns CDR1 LNHNV and CDR2 YYDKDF (reference sequence).